This T cell receptor (beta chain) appears in the sequencing data of a study of shared clonotypes between healthy human individuals (dated by TCRdb to about 2020). Some background on the complete study: A couple of women and a few men aged 18 to 49 years were included in the cohort. Per donor, three plates each were used for CD4 naive and CD4 memory, two for CD8 naive, and one for CD8 memory. Blood TCR repertoires of five healthy adults were deeply sequenced to estimate repertoire size and the extent of clonotype sharing between individuals. Libraries were prepared and TCR repertoires were sequenced by different laboratories using diverse techniques, in order to increase sequencing depth and limit assay-specific biases. Between about 0.9 and 8.9 billion PBMCs per donor were obtained by leukapheresis. General findings and caveats noted by the study authors: Based on pairwise subsampling, the degree of clonotype sharing among donors was expected to be affected by sequencing depth. Compared with non-shared clonotypes, clonotypes shared by all four sorted-subset donors had higher generation probabilities. Naive subsets generally had larger estimated clonotype richness than memory subsets did. Roughly 5% of naive CD4, 3.5% of naive CD8, approximately 2% of memory CD4, and approximately 0.39% of memory CD8 clonotypes were shared across a few donors. Because the study included only a small number of donors, the genetic and exposure-history diversity represented was limited. Only blood was sampled, and tissue TCR repertoires likely differ from those in blood. Rarefaction of sorted-subset datasets indicated incomplete sequencing despite the large sequencing depth.

Using the deep immunoSEQ assay, multiplex PCR amplified TCR CDR3 regions from genomic DNA. Extracted genomic DNA from each cell subset was distributed evenly across all wells of several immunoSEQ 96-well plates, and each plate was treated as a replicate. For sorted subsets, each replicate PCR was loaded with approximately 190 ng genomic DNA, equivalent to some 27,000 T cell genomes. Purified libraries were measured with a Qubit 3.0 fluorometer, size-checked on a Bioanalyzer 2100, and measured again with the KAPA Library Quantification kit. Every immunoSEQ 96-well plate was sequenced on a separate single-read 150-cycle Illumina NextSeq 550 flow cell. Per the authors' processing: The immunoSEQ output contained only junctional sequences without quality scores, so filtering could not match that applied to full-length reads. Sequences were annotated with PyIR, a Python wrapper for IgBLAST v1.9, using IMGT germline references to assign V/J genes and CDR3. Reads were removed for weak V/J assignments (E-value above 1e-6), missing CDR3, stop codons, out-of-frame junctions, or ambiguous translated residues. A V3J clonotype was defined by an identical inferred V gene, J gene, and CDR3 amino acid sequence. Percentage overlap between repertoires was calculated by dividing the number of shared unique clonotypes by the size of the smaller repertoire. Richness of each repertoire was evaluated using RTK rarefaction, the Chao1 estimator, and Recon v2.1 estimates of unobserved clonotypes. Generation probabilities were computed with OLGA for all TCRbeta clonotypes obtained by the gDNA method from four donors. Drawn from immuneACCESS, this table holds only the in-frame rearrangements with V and J called that TCRdb kept. Clones are partly lost; checked studies trace under half to an unresolved V gene and leave the rest unexplained. V, J and clone size were drawn from that table, and D and trimming were deduced from the DNA. This sample lists more than 2 million clones; 93% were detected once. Approximately 1.7% of the sample belongs to the ten largest clones.

V and J lose 6 bases and 2 bases, and a span of 14 bases separates them. CDR3 length: 14 amino acids, cysteine to phenylalanine. Just CDR3 DNA is preserved here, 42 bases in frame from base 1. CDR1 MNHNY and CDR2 SVGAGI are derived from the germline V gene (reference sequence). Notes on this clone: Its binding antigen is unknown. Base-call qualities are not available, and no considerably larger clone is one nucleotide away.

CD8 naive samples were CD45RO-negative cells positively selected for CCR7, giving a CD45RA+CCR7+ population that excluded TemRA cells. Healthy HIV-negative adults with no recently reported acute infections or vaccinations were included as donors. Only Caucasian adults living in Nashville, Tennessee, USA were represented among the donors. Blood was collected by leukapheresis, and PBMCs were isolated by Ficoll-Histopaque density gradient centrifugation and then cryopreserved in liquid nitrogen vapor phase. Analytical flow cytometry was used to check the purity and quantity of each magnetically sorted T cell population. Each sorted fraction had its genomic DNA isolated and then quantified by UV absorbance on a Nanodrop 2000c.

Sequenced input: naive CD8+ T cells from PBMCs. The cell subset or site label on this specimen signifies: CD45RA+CCR7+. The sequence links TRBV6-6 to TRBJ2-7; TRBD1 is a possible D gene, resting on 5 matching bases. The clonotype comes from a young man in good health. Some clones in this sample may be carry-over from other donors' samples. This receptor carries the CDR3 CASRRPDTTYEQYF. The sequenced DNA is TGTGCCAGCAGACGCCCGGACACAACCTACGAGCAGTACTTC.